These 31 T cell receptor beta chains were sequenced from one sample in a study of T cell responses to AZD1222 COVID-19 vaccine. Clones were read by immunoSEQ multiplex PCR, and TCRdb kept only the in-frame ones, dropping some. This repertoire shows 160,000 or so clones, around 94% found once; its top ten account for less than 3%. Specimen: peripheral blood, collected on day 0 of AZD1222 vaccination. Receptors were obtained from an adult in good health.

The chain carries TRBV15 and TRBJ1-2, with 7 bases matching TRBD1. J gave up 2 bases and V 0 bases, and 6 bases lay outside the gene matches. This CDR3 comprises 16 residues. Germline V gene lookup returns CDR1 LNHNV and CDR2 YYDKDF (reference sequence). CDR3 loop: CATSRDLGQYNYGYTF. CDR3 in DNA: TGTGCCACCAGCAGAGATCTGGGACAGTACAACTATGGCTACACCTTC.

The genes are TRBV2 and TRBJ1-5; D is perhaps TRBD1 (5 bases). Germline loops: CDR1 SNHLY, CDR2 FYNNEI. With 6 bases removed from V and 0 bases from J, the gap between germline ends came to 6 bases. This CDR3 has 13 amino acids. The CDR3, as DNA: TGTGCCAGCAGAGGGGATAGCAATCAGCCCCAGCATTTT. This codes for CASRGDSNQPQHF.

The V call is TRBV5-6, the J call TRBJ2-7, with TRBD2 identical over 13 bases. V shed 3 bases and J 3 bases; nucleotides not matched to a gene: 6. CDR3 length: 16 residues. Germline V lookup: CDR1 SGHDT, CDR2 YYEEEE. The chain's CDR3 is CASSSSGLAGVYEQYF. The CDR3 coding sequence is TGTGCCAGCAGCTCCTCCGGACTAGCGGGAGTCTACGAGCAGTACTTC.

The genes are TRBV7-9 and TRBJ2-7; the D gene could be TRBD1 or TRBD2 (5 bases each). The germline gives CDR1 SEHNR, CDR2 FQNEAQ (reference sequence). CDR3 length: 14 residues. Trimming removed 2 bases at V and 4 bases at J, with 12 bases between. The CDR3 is CASSLRGAEYEQYF. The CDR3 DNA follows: TGTGCCAGCAGCTTAAGGGGAGCGGAGTACGAGCAGTACTTC.

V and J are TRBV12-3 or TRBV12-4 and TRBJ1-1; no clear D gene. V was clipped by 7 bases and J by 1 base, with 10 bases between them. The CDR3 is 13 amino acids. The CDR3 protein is CASTVSGNTEAFF. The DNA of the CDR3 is TGTGCCAGCACTGTCAGTGGGAACACTGAAGCTTTCTTT.

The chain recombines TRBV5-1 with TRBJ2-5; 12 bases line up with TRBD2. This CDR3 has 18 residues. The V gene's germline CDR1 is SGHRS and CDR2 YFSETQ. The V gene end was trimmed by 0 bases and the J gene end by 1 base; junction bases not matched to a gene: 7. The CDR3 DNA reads TGCGCCAGCAGCTTGGCGGGACTAGCGGGTAGGGGCCAAGAGACCCAGTACTTC. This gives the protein CASSLAGLAGRGQETQYF.

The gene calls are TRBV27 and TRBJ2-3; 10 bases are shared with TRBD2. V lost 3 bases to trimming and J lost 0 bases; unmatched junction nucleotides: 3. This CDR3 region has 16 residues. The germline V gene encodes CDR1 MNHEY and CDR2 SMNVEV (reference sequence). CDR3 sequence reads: CASSFWTSGSTDTQYF. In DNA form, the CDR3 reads TGTGCCAGCAGTTTCTGGACTAGCGGTAGCACAGATACGCAGTATTTT.

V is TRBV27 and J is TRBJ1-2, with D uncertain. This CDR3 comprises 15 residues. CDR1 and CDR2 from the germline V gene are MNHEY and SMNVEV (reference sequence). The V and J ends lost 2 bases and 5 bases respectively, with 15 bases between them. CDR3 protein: CASSLQRPELYGYTF. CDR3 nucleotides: TGTGCCAGCAGTTTACAGCGGCCGGAATTATATGGCTACACCTTC.

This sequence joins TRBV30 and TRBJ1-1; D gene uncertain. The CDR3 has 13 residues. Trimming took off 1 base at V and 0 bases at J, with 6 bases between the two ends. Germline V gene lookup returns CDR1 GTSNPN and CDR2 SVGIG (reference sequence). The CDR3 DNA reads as TGTGCCTGGAGTGCTACTATGAACACTGAAGCTTTCTTT. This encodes CAWSATMNTEAFF.

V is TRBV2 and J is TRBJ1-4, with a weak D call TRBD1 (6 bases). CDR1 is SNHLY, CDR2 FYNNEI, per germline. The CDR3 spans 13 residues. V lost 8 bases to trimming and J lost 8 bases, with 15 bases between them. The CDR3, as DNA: TGTGCCAGCCTTGGGGGACATAACGAAAAACTGTTTTTT. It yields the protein CASLGGHNEKLFF.

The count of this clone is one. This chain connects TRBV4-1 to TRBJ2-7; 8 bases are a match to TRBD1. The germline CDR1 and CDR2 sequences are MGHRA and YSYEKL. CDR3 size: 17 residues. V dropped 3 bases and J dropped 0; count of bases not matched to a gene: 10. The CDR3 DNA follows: TGCGCCAGCAGCCAGGACCCGGGACAGGCCTACTCCTACGAGCAGTACTTC. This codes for CASSQDPGQAYSYEQYF.

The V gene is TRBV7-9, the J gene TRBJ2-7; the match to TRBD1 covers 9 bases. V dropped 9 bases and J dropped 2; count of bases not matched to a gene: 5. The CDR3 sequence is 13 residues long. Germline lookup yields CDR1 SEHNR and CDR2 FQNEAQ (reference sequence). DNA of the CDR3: TGTGCCAGTACCGGGACAGGGACCTACGAGCAGTACTTC. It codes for CASTGTGTYEQYF. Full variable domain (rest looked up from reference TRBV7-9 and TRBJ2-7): DTGVSQNPRHKITKRGQNVTFRCDPISEHNRLYWYRQTLGQGPEFLTYFQNEAQLEKSRLLSDRFSAERPKGSFSTLEIQRTEQGDSAMYLCASTGTGTYEQYFGPGTRLTVT.

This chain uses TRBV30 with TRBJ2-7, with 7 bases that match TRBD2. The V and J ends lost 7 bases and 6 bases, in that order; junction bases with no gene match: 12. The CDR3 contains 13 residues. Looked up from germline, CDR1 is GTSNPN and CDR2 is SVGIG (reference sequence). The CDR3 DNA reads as TGTGCCTTAGAGGGAGGGCCTGGCCTCGAGCAGTACTTC. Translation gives CALEGGPGLEQYF.

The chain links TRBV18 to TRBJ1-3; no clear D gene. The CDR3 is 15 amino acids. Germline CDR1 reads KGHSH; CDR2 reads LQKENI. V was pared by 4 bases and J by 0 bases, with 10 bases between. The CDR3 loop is CASSRKRDSGNTIYF. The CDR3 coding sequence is TGTGCCAGCTCACGAAAGAGGGACTCTGGAAACACCATATATTTT.

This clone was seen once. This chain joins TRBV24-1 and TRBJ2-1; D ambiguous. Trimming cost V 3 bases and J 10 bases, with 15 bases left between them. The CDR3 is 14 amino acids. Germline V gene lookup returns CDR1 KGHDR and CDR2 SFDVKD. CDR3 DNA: TGTGCCACCAGTGATACTTGGGCGATCCAGGAGCAGTTCTTC. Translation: CATSDTWAIQEQFF.

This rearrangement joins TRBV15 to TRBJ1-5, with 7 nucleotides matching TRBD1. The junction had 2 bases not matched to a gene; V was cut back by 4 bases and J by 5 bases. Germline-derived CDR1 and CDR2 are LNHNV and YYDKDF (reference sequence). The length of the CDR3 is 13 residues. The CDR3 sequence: CATSIRGDQPQHF. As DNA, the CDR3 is TGTGCCACCAGCATCAGGGGGGATCAGCCCCAGCATTTT.

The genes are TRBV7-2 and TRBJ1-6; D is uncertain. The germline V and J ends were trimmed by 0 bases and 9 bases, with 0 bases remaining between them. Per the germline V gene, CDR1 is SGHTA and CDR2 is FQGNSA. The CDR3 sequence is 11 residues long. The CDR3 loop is CASSLASPLHF. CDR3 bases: TGTGCCAGCAGCTTAGCTTCACCCCTCCACTTT.

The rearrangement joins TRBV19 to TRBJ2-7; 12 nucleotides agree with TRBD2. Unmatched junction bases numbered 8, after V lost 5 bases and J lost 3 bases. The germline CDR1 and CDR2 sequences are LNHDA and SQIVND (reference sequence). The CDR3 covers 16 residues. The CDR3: CASSPLAGGLDYEQYF. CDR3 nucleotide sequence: TGTGCCAGTAGTCCTCTAGCGGGAGGGCTGGACTACGAGCAGTACTTC. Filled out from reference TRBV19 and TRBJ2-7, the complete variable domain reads DGGITQSPKYLFRKEGQNVTLSCEQNLNHDAMYWYRQDPGQGLRLIYYSQIVNDFQKGDIAEGYSVSREKKESFPLTVTSAQKNPTAFYLCASSPLAGGLDYEQYFGPGTRLTVT.

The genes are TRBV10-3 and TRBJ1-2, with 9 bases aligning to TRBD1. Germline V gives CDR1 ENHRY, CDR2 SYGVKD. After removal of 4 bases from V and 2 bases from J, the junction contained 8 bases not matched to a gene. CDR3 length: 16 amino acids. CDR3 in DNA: TGTGCCATCAGTGCGTCGGACAGGGGAGCGAACTATGGCTACACCTTC. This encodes CAISASDRGANYGYTF.

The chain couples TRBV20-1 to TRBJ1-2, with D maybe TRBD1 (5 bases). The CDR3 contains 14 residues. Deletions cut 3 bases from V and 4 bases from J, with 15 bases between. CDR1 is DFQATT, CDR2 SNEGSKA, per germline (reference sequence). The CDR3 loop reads CSASWRQRGYGYTF. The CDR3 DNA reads TGCAGTGCTAGTTGGAGACAGCGAGGCTATGGCTACACCTTC.

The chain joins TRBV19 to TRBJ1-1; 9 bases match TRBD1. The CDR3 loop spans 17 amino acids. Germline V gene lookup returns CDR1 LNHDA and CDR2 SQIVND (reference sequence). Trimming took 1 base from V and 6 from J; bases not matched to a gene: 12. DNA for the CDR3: TGTGCCAGTAGTATAGGTCTGGGACAGGGAGGTTACGCTGAAGCTTTCTTT. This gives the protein CASSIGLGQGGYAEAFF.

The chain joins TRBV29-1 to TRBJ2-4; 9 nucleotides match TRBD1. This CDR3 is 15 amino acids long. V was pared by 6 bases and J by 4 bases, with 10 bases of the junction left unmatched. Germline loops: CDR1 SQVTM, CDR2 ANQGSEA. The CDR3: CSVAVPGTGKNIQYF. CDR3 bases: TGCAGCGTCGCCGTCCCCGGGACAGGGAAAAACATTCAGTACTTC. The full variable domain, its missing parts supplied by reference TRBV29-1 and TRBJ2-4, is SAVISQKPSRDICQRGTSLTIQCQVDSQVTMMFWYRQQPGQSLTLIATANQGSEATYESGFVIDKFPISRPNLTFSTLTVSNMSPEDSSIYLCSVAVPGTGKNIQYFGAGTRLSVL.

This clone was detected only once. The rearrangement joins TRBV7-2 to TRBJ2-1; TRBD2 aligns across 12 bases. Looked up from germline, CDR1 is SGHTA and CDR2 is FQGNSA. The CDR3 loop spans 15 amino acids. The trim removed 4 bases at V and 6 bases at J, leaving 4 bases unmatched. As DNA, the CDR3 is TGTGCCAGCAGCTCTAGCGGGAGGGCCTTCAATGAGCAGTTCTTC. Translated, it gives CASSSSGRAFNEQFF.

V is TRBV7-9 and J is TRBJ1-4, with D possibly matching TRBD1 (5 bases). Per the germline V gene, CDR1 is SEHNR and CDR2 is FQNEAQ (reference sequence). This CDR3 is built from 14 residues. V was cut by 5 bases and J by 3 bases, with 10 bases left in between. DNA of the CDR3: TGTGCCAGCAGCGGCACGGGACCTAATGAAAAACTGTTTTTT. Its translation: CASSGTGPNEKLFF.

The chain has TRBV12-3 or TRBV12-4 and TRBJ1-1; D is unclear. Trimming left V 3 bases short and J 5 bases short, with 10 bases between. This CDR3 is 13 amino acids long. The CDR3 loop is CASSLRERTEAFF. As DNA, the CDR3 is TGTGCCAGCAGTTTGAGGGAGAGGACTGAAGCTTTCTTT.

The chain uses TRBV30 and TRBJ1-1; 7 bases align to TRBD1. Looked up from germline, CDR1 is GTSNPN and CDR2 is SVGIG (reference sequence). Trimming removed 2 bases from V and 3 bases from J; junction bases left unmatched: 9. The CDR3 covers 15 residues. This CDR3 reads CAWSRRDRAYTEAFF. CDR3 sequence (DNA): TGTGCCTGGAGTCGACGCGACAGGGCCTACACTGAAGCTTTCTTT.

The CDR3 is CASSYGTRPETQYF. The CDR3 DNA sequence: TGTGCCAGCAGTTATGGGACCCGTCCTGAGACCCAGTACTTC. The chain recombines TRBV6-2 or TRBV6-3 with TRBJ2-5; either TRBD1 or TRBD2 may supply D (5 bases each). Trimming stripped 3 bases from V and 5 bases from J, with 13 bases between. There are 14 residues in the CDR3. Germline V gives CDR1 MNHEY, CDR2 SVGEGT.

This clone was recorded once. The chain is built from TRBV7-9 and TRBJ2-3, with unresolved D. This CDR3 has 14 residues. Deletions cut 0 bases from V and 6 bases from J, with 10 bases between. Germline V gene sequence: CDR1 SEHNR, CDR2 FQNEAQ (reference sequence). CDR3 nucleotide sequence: TGTGCCAGCAGCTTAGCCCATTTAACGGATACGCAGTATTTT. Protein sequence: CASSLAHLTDTQYF. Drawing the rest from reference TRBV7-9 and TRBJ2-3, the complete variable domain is DTGVSQNPRHKITKRGQNVTFRCDPISEHNRLYWYRQTLGQGPEFLTYFQNEAQLEKSRLLSDRFSAERPKGSFSTLEIQRTEQGDSAMYLCASSLAHLTDTQYFGPGTRLTVL.

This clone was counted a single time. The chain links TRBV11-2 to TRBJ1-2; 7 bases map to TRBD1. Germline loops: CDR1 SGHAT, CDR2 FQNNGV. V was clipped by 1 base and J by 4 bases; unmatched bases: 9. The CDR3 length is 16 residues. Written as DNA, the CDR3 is TGTGCCAGCAGCTTAGGCCTGGCAGGGGGGATCTATGGCTACACCTTC. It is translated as CASSLGLAGGIYGYTF. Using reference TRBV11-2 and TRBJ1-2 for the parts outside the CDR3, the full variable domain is EAGVAQSPRYKIIEKRQSVAFWCNPISGHATLYWYQQILGQGPKLLIQFQNNGVVDDSQLPKDRFSAERLKGVDSTLKIQPAKLEDSAVYLCASSLGLAGGIYGYTFGSGTRLTVV.

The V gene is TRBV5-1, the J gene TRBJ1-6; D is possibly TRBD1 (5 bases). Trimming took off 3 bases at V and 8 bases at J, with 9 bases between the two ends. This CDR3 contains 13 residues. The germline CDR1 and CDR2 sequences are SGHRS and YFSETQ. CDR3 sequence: CASSSGIDSPLHF. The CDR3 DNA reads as TGCGCCAGCAGCTCAGGGATCGATTCACCCCTCCACTTT.

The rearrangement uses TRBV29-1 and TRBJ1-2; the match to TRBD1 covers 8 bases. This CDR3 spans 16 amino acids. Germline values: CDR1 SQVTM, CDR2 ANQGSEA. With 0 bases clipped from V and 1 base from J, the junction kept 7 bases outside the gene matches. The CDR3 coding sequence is TGCAGCGTTGAAGATCGGGGCAGGGGGCTTAACTATGGCTACACCTTC. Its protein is CSVEDRGRGLNYGYTF.